This TCR beta chain was retrieved from a study of T-cell reconstitution after alpha-beta-depleted transplantation in children. This clonotype was seen ten or more times. What it binds is unknown. Library preparation (for TCRbeta) was performed with unique molecular identifiers. TCRdb called the PCR reads again in MiXCR, with one record for every CDR3 protein. The sample has approximately 150,000 distinct CDR3 sequences, 8.8% seen once. Whole-study findings and limits: Reported findings indicate that, about two months after transplant, alpha-beta T cells came from several hundred expanded clones, which were derived from non-depleted graft cells. Among T cells one year after transplant, newly produced cells accounted for most counts and diversity. Some patients owed their high day-60 TCRbeta diversity to surviving recipient T cells and thymic progenitors.

The ends were cut back, 8 bases at V and 0 bases at J, with 14 bases in the middle. Germline V gene data show CDR1 as MNHEY and CDR2 as SVGAGI. There are 15 residues in the CDR3. The chain recombines TRBV6-5 with TRBJ1-5; D remains ambiguous. This TCR came from a female patient aged 2-10 years who had a stem cell transplant for congenital amegakaryocytic thrombocytopenia, so the T cells may come from the graft donor. The sequenced sample was PBMCs, mostly from graft donor cells, obtained 180 days after TCRalphabeta/CD19-depleted stem cell transplant. Here the CDR3 reads CASRASGNSNQPQHF. As DNA, the CDR3 is TGTGCCAGCCGGGCGAGCGGGAATAGCAATCAGCCCCAGCATTTT.